These 18 T cell receptor beta chains were sequenced from one sample in a study of read filtering for tumor transcriptome and immune sequencing. Molecular barcoded adaptors covering alpha/delta and beta/gamma chains were used on roughly 400 ng RNA. TCRdb passed the reads through MiXCR, listing each CDR3 protein once. The data hold 100,000 to 150,000 distinct CDR3 sequences, with 10% to 15% observed a single time. Sequenced input: a population of CD138-negative cells sorted from bone marrow. These receptors all come from a donor at least 40 years old with multiple myeloma.

In its sample, this clonotype was seen many times. This chain links TRBV7-9 with TRBJ2-1, with 9 bases that match TRBD1. Germline loops: CDR1 SEHNR, CDR2 FQNEAQ (reference sequence). The trim removed 2 bases at V and 7 bases at J, leaving 6 bases unmatched. This CDR3 is 15 amino acids long. The DNA for the CDR3 is TGTGCCAGCAGCTTAATTGGACAGGGGTCGAATGAGCAGTTCTTC. Protein product: CASSLIGQGSNEQFF. The complete variable domain, with remaining parts taken from reference TRBV7-9 and TRBJ2-1, reads DTGVSQNPRHKITKRGQNVTFRCDPISEHNRLYWYRQTLGQGPEFLTYFQNEAQLEKSRLLSDRFSAERPKGSFSTLEIQRTEQGDSAMYLCASSLIGQGSNEQFFGPGTRLTVL.

Many counts were recorded for this clonotype. V usage is TRBV5-6 and J usage is TRBJ1-6; TRBD1 is a possible D gene (6 bases). Trimming shortened V by 2 bases and J by 7 bases, and 13 bases separated the two germline ends. The CDR3 is 15 residues long. Germline V gene data show CDR1 as SGHDT and CDR2 as YYEEEE. The CDR3 bases are TGTGCCAGCAGCTTTAATACAGGGCCCAATTCACCCCTCCACTTT. Residues: CASSFNTGPNSPLHF.

In this sample, this clonotype turned up many times. CDR3 protein: CSVAVTGELFF. CDR3 nucleotide sequence: TGCAGCGTTGCTGTCACCGGGGAGCTGTTTTTT. The chain has TRBV29-1 and TRBJ2-2; D remains ambiguous. The ends were cut back, 4 bases at V and 4 bases at J, with 4 bases in the middle. CDR1 SQVTM and CDR2 ANQGSEA come from the germline V gene. The CDR3 totals 11 residues.

In this sample, this clonotype turned up many times. This chain's CDR3 is CASSLQVAGAYEQYF. CDR3 coding DNA: TGTGCCAGCAGCCTGCAGGTCGCGGGAGCGTACGAGCAGTACTTC. The chain employs TRBV3-1 and TRBJ2-7, with 7 nucleotides matching TRBD2. V was clipped by 4 bases and J by 4 bases; unmatched bases: 10. The CDR3 runs to 15 residues. Per germline, CDR1 LGHDT and CDR2 YNNKEL (reference sequence).

Many counts were recorded for this clonotype. This chain connects TRBV7-8 to TRBJ2-1; D possibly corresponds to TRBD2 (5 bases). This CDR3 region has 15 residues. Germline V gene sequence: CDR1 SGHVS, CDR2 FQNEAQ. V lost 3 bases and J 0 bases, leaving 9 bases between the germline ends. This CDR3 reads CASSLAGSSYNEQFF. CDR3 DNA: TGTGCCAGCAGCTTGGCGGGTAGCTCCTACAATGAGCAGTTCTTC.

This clonotype was found many times. This chain connects TRBV20-1 to TRBJ1-1; D might be TRBD1 (6 bases). CDR3 length equals 15 residues. Germline CDR1 and CDR2: DFQATT and SNEGSKA (reference sequence). Trimming removed 3 bases from V and 0 bases from J, with 14 bases in between. CDR3 sequence (DNA): TGCAGTGCTAGGGATCTCAGGGGCCTGAACACTGAAGCTTTCTTT. Protein: CSARDLRGLNTEAFF.

This clonotype was counted at least ten times. J is TRBJ2-1 and V is TRBV13; TRBD2 agrees at 14 bases. The CDR3 has 16 residues. Losses at the gene ends were 6 bases for V and 4 bases for J; bases not matched to a gene: 5. The germline V gene has CDR1 PRHDT and CDR2 FYEKMQ (reference sequence). The DNA of the CDR3 is TGTGCCAGCAGTCCGGGACTAGCGGGGGATTACAATGAGCAGTTCTTC. This translates into CASSPGLAGDYNEQFF. The full variable domain, rest sourced from reference TRBV13 and TRBJ2-1, is AAGVIQSPRHLIKEKRETATLKCYPIPRHDTVYWYQQGPGQDPQFLISFYEKMQSDKGSIPDRFSAQQFSDYHSELNMSSLELGDSALYFCASSPGLAGDYNEQFFGPGTRLTVL.

This clonotype has ten or more counts. This chain links TRBV29-1 with TRBJ1-1; 7 bases agree with TRBD1. The V and J ends lost 0 bases and 7 bases, in that order; junction bases with no gene match: 11. The CDR3 is made up of 15 amino acids. In germline, CDR1 is SQVTM, CDR2 ANQGSEA. CDR3 in amino acids: CSVEDREGGGNEAFF. CDR3 nucleotides: TGCAGCGTTGAAGATCGGGAAGGGGGCGGAAATGAAGCTTTCTTT.

In its sample, this clonotype was seen a few times. The CDR3 region has the DNA TGTGCCAGCAGCTTAGGGCCAGGGGAGGGCCAAGAGACCCAGTACTTC. It is translated as CASSLGPGEGQETQYF. This rearrangement joins TRBV7-2 to TRBJ2-5, with D tentatively TRBD2 (7 bases). V shed 1 base and J shed 1 base, with 13 bases lying between them. Germline assignment: CDR1 SGHTA and CDR2 FQGNSA. This CDR3 comprises 16 residues.

This clonotype has a count of ten or more. This chain joins TRBV6-1 and TRBJ1-1; no reliable D call. CDR3 size: 13 residues. Trimming removed 7 bases from V and 0 bases from J, with 9 bases in between. The V gene's germline CDR1 is MNHNS and CDR2 SASEGT. CDR3 nucleotide sequence: TGTGCCAGCAACGCGGGCGTGAACACTGAAGCTTTCTTT. This gives the protein CASNAGVNTEAFF.

For this clonotype: This clone may be a read error of a much larger clone one base away. The V gene is TRBV5-1, the J gene TRBJ1-3; D perhaps matches TRBD1 (6 bases). V was trimmed by 0 bases and J by 8 bases, leaving 12 bases between them. Germline values: CDR1 SGHRS, CDR2 YFSETQ. The CDR3 consists of 14 residues. The CDR3 DNA is TGCGCCAGCAGCTTGGAGGGGGGCGAAGACACCATATATTTT. Protein product: CASSLEGGEDTIYF.

The table lists this clonotype with a count of one. A single base separates this from a much larger clone, so it may be a read error. J is TRBJ2-2 and V is TRBV9, with D tentatively TRBD2 (6 bases). The CDR3 consists of 15 residues. In germline, CDR1 is SGDLS, CDR2 YYNGEE. The CDR3 sequence is CASSVPAGDTGELSF. CDR3 sequence (DNA): TGTGCCAGCAGCGTCCCAGCGGGCGACACCGGGGAGCTGTCTTTT.

As concerns this clonotype: One junction end disagrees with the germline gene, perhaps due to a read error. The genes are TRBV29-1 and TRBJ1-1; D is undetermined. CDR3 size: 11 residues. Germline lookup yields CDR1 SQVTM and CDR2 ANQGSEA. CDR3 sequence reads: CSVAQNTVAFF. CDR3 sequence (DNA): TGCAGCGTTGCCCAAAACACTGTAGCTTTCTTT.

This clonotype was found many times. This chain links TRBV29-1 with TRBJ1-4, with D perhaps matching TRBD1 (6 bases). Germline V lookup: CDR1 SQVTM, CDR2 ANQGSEA. V lost 5 bases to trimming and J lost 7 bases, with 11 bases between them. The CDR3 is 12 residues long. CDR3 loop: CSVSGAFEKLFF. The CDR3 DNA is TGCAGCGTTTCAGGGGCTTTTGAAAAACTGTTTTTT. Together with reference TRBV29-1 and TRBJ1-4, the CDR3 gives the full variable domain: SAVISQKPSRDICQRGTSLTIQCQVDSQVTMMFWYRQQPGQSLTLIATANQGSEATYESGFVIDKFPISRPNLTFSTLTVSNMSPEDSSIYLCSVSGAFEKLFFGSGTQLSVL.

This clonotype was counted only a few times. A much larger clone is a single base away; this may be a read error. The CDR3 DNA sequence: TGCAGTGCTTTCCGAGGAGGGACGGACACTGAAGCTTTCTTT. Translating gives CSAFRGGTDTEAFF. The genes are TRBV20-1 and TRBJ1-1; tentatively, D is TRBD1 (5 bases). Trimming shortened V by 5 bases and J by 3 bases, and 16 bases separated the two germline ends. Germline V gene sequence: CDR1 DFQATT, CDR2 SNEGSKA (reference sequence). The CDR3 totals 14 residues.

This clonotype was counted ten times or more. This sequence joins TRBV14 and TRBJ2-1; 11 nucleotides match TRBD2. Unmatched junction bases numbered 10, after V lost 0 bases and J lost 6 bases. Germline V gives CDR1 SGHDN, CDR2 FVKESK. The CDR3 covers 18 residues. CDR3 protein: CASSQDLGTSGGGNEQFF. The CDR3 bases are TGTGCCAGCAGCCAAGATCTGGGGACTAGCGGCGGCGGCAATGAGCAGTTCTTC.

Note on this clonotype: Being one base from a much bigger clone, this may be a read error. The conserved phenylalanine or tryptophan normally closing the CDR3 is absent here, so this likely arose from a read error. The CDR3 loop is CASSYGGTDTQYL. The CDR3 nucleotides read TGTGCCAGCAGTTACGGGGGAACAGATACGCAGTATCTT. The chain couples TRBV6-5 to TRBJ2-3; perhaps D is TRBD1 or TRBD2 (5 bases each). Germline values: CDR1 MNHEY, CDR2 SVGAGI. The CDR3 consists of 13 residues. With 2 bases removed from V and 3 bases from J, the gap between germline ends came to 6 bases.

This clonotype was picked up many times. The genes are TRBV7-9 and TRBJ1-5; D is ambiguous. V lost 1 base and J lost 3, with 7 bases in between. The CDR3 covers 14 residues. The germline gives CDR1 SEHNR, CDR2 FQNEAQ (reference sequence). The CDR3 reads CASSLDGFNQPQHF. CDR3 nucleotide sequence: TGTGCCAGCAGCTTAGACGGGTTCAATCAGCCCCAGCATTTT. The variable domain in full, completed from reference TRBV7-9 and TRBJ1-5, reads DTGVSQNPRHKITKRGQNVTFRCDPISEHNRLYWYRQTLGQGPEFLTYFQNEAQLEKSRLLSDRFSAERPKGSFSTLEIQRTEQGDSAMYLCASSLDGFNQPQHFGDGTRLSIL.